This T cell receptor beta chain was sequenced in a study of blood T cell repertoires in COVID-19. Study summary: The United States, Italy and Spain were the sources of the acute and convalescent COVID-19 samples.

Germline V CDR1 and CDR2: SGHTS, YDEGEE. The CDR3 loop spans 15 amino acids. V was clipped by 4 bases and J by 3 bases; unmatched bases: 6. How the authors handled the data: Estimation of nucleated cell counts was performed using reference gene primer amplification. The method was immunoSEQ multiplex PCR; TCRdb's version includes in-frame clones alone and lacks a portion of them. V, J and clone size reflect that table, while D and trimming were determined from the DNA. This table has over 85,000 clones, around nine tenths appearing once. The clonotype was recovered from a woman of 80 years or more with acute or convalescent COVID-19. The specimen sequenced was peripheral blood. This chain joins TRBV5-8 and TRBJ2-5; 10 nucleotides line up with TRBD1. The CDR3 loop reads CASSPQGTGEETQYF. The CDR3, as DNA: TGTGCCAGCAGCCCACAGGGGACAGGGGAAGAGACCCAGTACTTC.